A selection of T cell receptor beta chains follows, all from one sample in a study of regulatory T cells in long-lasting Graves disease. Each CDR3 protein is one row after TCRdb ran MiXCR on the multiplex PCR reads. Here the sample spans 360,000 or so distinct CDR3 sequences, about 12% being singletons. The same sample was also used in a study of T cells in Graves' hyperthyroidism and ophthalmopathy.

The specimen comprised peripheral blood mononuclear cells (PBMCs), sampled at new diagnosis, from a patient treated with antithyroid drugs. Every receptor here comes from a woman under 30 with Graves disease. Both conserved end residues are part of each CDR3. The order of the fields is V gene, CDR3 protein.

V: TRBV30
CDR3: CAWSPTTGEGTEAFF

V: TRBV11-2
CDR3: CASSFGGGADEQYF

V: TRBV12-3/TRBV12-4
CDR3: CASSLAGAAQSSYEQYF

V: TRBV28
CDR3: CASIKGRGVNYGYTF

V: TRBV7-8
CDR3: CASSLVTGAGTEAFF

V: TRBV12-3/TRBV12-4
CDR3: CASSLGVRTEAFF

V: TRBV12-3/TRBV12-4
CDR3: CASNLSGGRSSYNEQFF

V: TRBV3-1
CDR3: CASSQGTGRSF

V: TRBV7-9
CDR3: CASSSREKLFF

V: TRBV4-3
CDR3: CASSQDGGPGRATQYF

V: TRBV29-1
CDR3: CSALSRGTSSYNEQFF

V: TRBV6-2/TRBV6-3
CDR3: CASSYPPGMEYEQFF

V: TRBV2
CDR3: CARSTSGGPDWNTDTQYF

V: TRBV28
CDR3: CASSLFRGPPYNEQFF

V: TRBV28
CDR3: CASSLTPDSIYGYTF

V: TRBV6-1
CDR3: CASSGVSEGQNLYGYTF

V: TRBV2
CDR3: CASRTQDGLNYGYTF

V: TRBV3-1
CDR3: CASSQGTVNEQFF

V: TRBV29-1
CDR3: CSFSSGRKPDTQYF

V: TRBV18
CDR3: CASSPVQSGAGELFF

V: TRBV7-3
CDR3: CASSLTAGWATDTQYF

V: TRBV20-1
CDR3: CSATTGGAREVDTQYF

V: TRBV4-3
CDR3: CASSQDRGLGSETQYF

V: TRBV7-2
CDR3: CASSSLAGSGRGTDTQYF

V: TRBV5-4
CDR3: CASTNQGGRLYGYTF

V: TRBV20-1
CDR3: CSAREEEWGPTYTGELFF

V: TRBV5-1
CDR3: CASSFHAAGANTGELFF

V: TRBV3-1
CDR3: CASSQSETVNTEAFF

V: TRBV29-1
CDR3: CSVEDPRRATDTQYF

V: TRBV15
CDR3: CATSSKTEGTGELFF

V: TRBV27
CDR3: CASKGLAGWNEQFF

V: TRBV4-3
CDR3: CASSQGQGDEQYF

V: TRBV20-1
CDR3: CSAGGGLRDTQYF

V: TRBV27
CDR3: CASSLDLAGGQFF

V: TRBV3-1
CDR3: CASSLYDRGNTGELFF

V: TRBV14
CDR3: CASSQDSRYSTDTQYF

V: TRBV5-1
CDR3: CASSLTGTGSLNTGELFF

V: TRBV4-2
CDR3: CASRPSSYNSPLHF

V: TRBV7-2
CDR3: CASSFRGRSYTF

V: TRBV5-1
CDR3: CASGQGLTVTGELFF